This T cell receptor (beta chain) was recorded in a study of blood T cell repertoires in COVID-19. Study background: T cells, B-cell-depleted T cells, or PBMCs supplied cDNA or gDNA.

The V gene's germline CDR1 is MDHEN and CDR2 SYDVKM. The CDR3 is 19 amino acids. Germline trimming cut 1 base from V and 1 base from J; bases unmatched to any gene: 9. The data were produced by immunoSEQ multiplex PCR, yet TCRdb's version contains in-frame clones alone and is incomplete. This sample has 120,000 or so clones, with around 81% found just once. The rearrangement links TRBV28 to TRBJ2-3; TRBD2 matches at 12 bases. The sample taken for sequencing was peripheral blood. The source is a man under 40 with COVID-19, enrolled during active disease. Here the CDR3 reads CASSLLRLAGDYGTDTQYF. CDR3 sequence (DNA): TGTGCCAGCAGTTTATTACGACTAGCGGGAGATTATGGCACAGATACGCAGTATTTT.